This TCR beta chain was observed in a study of cytomegalovirus exposure and HLA in healthy donors. Primers included in the PCR were 60 Vbeta and 13 Jbeta primers. This table comes from immunoSEQ multiplex PCR, and its TCRdb copy is limited to in-frame clones, with some not included. The sample shows approximately 130,000 clones, over 65% of them seen only once. This clone came up a few times. Its antigen is currently unknown. Other DNA sequences in the sample encode the same CDR3. The CDR3 is made up of 14 amino acids. Germline CDR1 reads LNHDA; CDR2 reads SQIVND (reference sequence). Trimming at V came to 5 bases and at J to 4 bases, leaving 7 bases not matched to a gene. Broader study findings: Across donors, most TCRs were seen rarely, yet some public ones were widespread.

The J gene is TRBJ1-1, the V gene TRBV19; 7 bases are shared with TRBD1. The receptor's source is a man aged 35 to 55 in good health and CMV-seronegative. Sequencing was performed on PBMCs. CDR3 in amino acids: CASSHETGATEAFF. DNA of the CDR3: TGTGCCAGTAGTCACGAAACAGGGGCCACTGAAGCTTTCTTT. The entire variable domain, with the rest obtained from reference TRBV19 and TRBJ1-1, is as follows: DGGITQSPKYLFRKEGQNVTLSCEQNLNHDAMYWYRQDPGQGLRLIYYSQIVNDFQKGDIAEGYSVSREKKESFPLTVTSAQKNPTAFYLCASSHETGATEAFFGQGTRLTVV.